This T cell receptor (beta chain) derives from a study of shared clonotypes between healthy human individuals. In germline, CDR1 is SGDLS, CDR2 YYNGEE. V dropped 7 bases and J dropped 0 bases, with 14 bases sitting between them. This CDR3 has 15 amino acids. An even split of each subset's genomic DNA across several immunoSEQ plates was performed. Sequencing was performed with immunoSEQ multiplex PCR; in TCRdb, only in-frame clones are kept and a portion is missing. The sample gives 2 million to 3 million clones, roughly 93% of which show up once; around 0.37% is in the top ten. The clonotype was recovered from a man aged 18-30 years in good health. Some clones in this sample may be carry-over from other donors' samples. The chain has TRBV9 and TRBJ2-1, with D tentatively TRBD1 or TRBD2 (6 bases each). Sequenced sample: naive CD4+ T cells from PBMCs. As to subset: CD45RA+ positively selected. Here the CDR3 reads CASHGGASSYNEQFF. DNA for the CDR3: TGTGCCAGCCACGGGGGCGCGAGCTCCTACAATGAGCAGTTCTTC.